Presented here are 28 T cell receptor beta chains from one specimen sequenced in a study of T-cell reconstitution after alpha-beta-depleted transplantation in children. Unique molecular identifiers were incorporated when the TCRbeta library was constructed. TCRdb used MiXCR to reprocess the PCR reads, holding one entry per CDR3 protein. The sample has roughly 570,000 distinct CDR3 sequences; roughly a quarter are singletons. Sequencing used PBMCs, obtained before TCRalphabeta/CD19-depleted stem cell transplant. The source is a boy in the first two years of life with Wiskott-Aldrich syndrome, due to receive a stem cell transplant.

The chain uses TRBV5-6 and TRBJ1-4, with a tentative D call TRBD1 (6 bases). V was shortened by 4 bases and J by 8 bases, with 18 bases between the two germline ends. The CDR3 totals 15 residues. Germline CDR1 is SGHDT and CDR2 is YYEEEE. CDR3: CASSPMGGAGEKLFF. In DNA form, the CDR3 reads TGTGCCAGCAGCCCCATGGGGGGCGCGGGGGAAAAACTGTTTTTT.

The rearrangement joins TRBV2 to TRBJ2-5, with 10 bases identical to TRBD1. CDR1 is SNHLY and CDR2 is FYNNEI in the germline V gene. V gave up 7 bases and J gave up 5 bases; unmatched junction bases: 7. The CDR3 runs to 14 residues. The chain's CDR3 is CASNRDRGEETQYF. The CDR3 DNA is TGTGCCAGCAACCGGGACAGGGGTGAGGAGACCCAGTACTTC.

This clonotype was seen only a few times. The chain has TRBV7-9 and TRBJ2-2; D remains ambiguous. V was shortened by 0 bases and J by 0 bases, with 8 bases between the two germline ends. The V gene's germline CDR1 is SEHNR and CDR2 FQNEAQ (reference sequence). This CDR3 comprises 16 residues. As DNA, the CDR3 is TGTGCCAGCAGCTTAGCACCTACCTCGAACACCGGGGAGCTGTTTTTT. Residues: CASSLAPTSNTGELFF.

V is TRBV4-1 and J is TRBJ1-3; TRBD1 is a possible D gene (6 bases). The CDR3 runs 19 residues. The germline gives CDR1 MGHRA, CDR2 YSYEKL. The ends were cut back, 0 bases at V and 0 bases at J, with 18 bases in the middle. Written as DNA, the CDR3 is TGCGCCAGCAGCCAAGACTGGGGACACAACCGACCCTCTGGAAACACCATATATTTT. Translated: CASSQDWGHNRPSGNTIYF.

This clonotype turned up a few times. The chain combines TRBV12-3 or TRBV12-4 with TRBJ2-1; 8 bases are a match to TRBD2. The trim removed 1 base at V and 9 bases at J, leaving 5 bases unmatched. The CDR3 covers 14 residues. CDR3 amino acids: CASSLVGLGIEQFF. The CDR3 DNA is TGTGCCAGCAGTTTAGTGGGACTAGGGATTGAGCAGTTCTTC.

This clonotype has only a few counts. The chain joins TRBV29-1 to TRBJ2-7; 12 positions match TRBD2. After removal of 1 base from V and 6 bases from J, the junction contained 1 base not matched to a gene. The CDR3 has 13 residues. CDR1 SQVTM and CDR2 ANQGSEA come from the germline V gene. In DNA, the CDR3 is TGCAGCGTTGAAGTACTAGCGGGAGGCGAGCAGTACTTC. It encodes CSVEVLAGGEQYF.

This clonotype has a single count. The genes are TRBV5-1 and TRBJ2-3; D is unresolved. The CDR3 contains 15 residues. Looked up from germline, CDR1 is SGHRS and CDR2 is YFSETQ. V lost 1 base and J 1 base, leaving 10 bases between the germline ends. CDR3 DNA: TGCGCCAGCAGCTTGTCCGTGGCCGGCACAGATACGCAGTATTTT. It is translated as CASSLSVAGTDTQYF.

This clonotype turned up a few times. The CDR3, as DNA: TGTGCCACCAGCAGGGACCCGGGACTAGCGGAGCAGTTCTTC. Protein sequence: CATSRDPGLAEQFF. The chain uses TRBV15 and TRBJ2-1; 10 bases are shared with TRBD2. There are 14 residues in the CDR3. V dropped 3 bases and J dropped 10; count of bases not matched to a gene: 6. The germline V gene encodes CDR1 LNHNV and CDR2 YYDKDF (reference sequence).

CDR3 loop: CASSFSPNEQFF. As DNA, the CDR3 is TGTGCCAGCAGTTTCTCGCCTAATGAGCAGTTCTTC. The chain links TRBV12-3 or TRBV12-4 to TRBJ2-1; D remains unclear. The CDR3 consists of 12 residues. The V end was cut by 3 bases, the J end by 7 bases, with 7 bases between.

This chain joins TRBV18 and TRBJ1-2; D is unclear. The CDR3 length is 15 residues. Trimming stripped 1 base from V and 4 bases from J, with 13 bases between. Looked up from germline, CDR1 is KGHSH and CDR2 is LQKENI. Here the CDR3 reads CASSPLSEGTYGYTF. CDR3 coding DNA: TGTGCCAGCTCACCACTTTCAGAGGGTACCTATGGCTACACCTTC.

A few counts support this clonotype. CDR3 in amino acids: CAWSGAETQYF. The CDR3 DNA follows: TGTGCCTGGAGTGGGGCGGAGACCCAGTACTTC. The gene calls are TRBV30 and TRBJ2-5; no clear D. CDR1 and CDR2 from the germline V gene are GTSNPN and SVGIG (reference sequence). The CDR3 runs to 11 residues. Trimming pared 1 base from V and 5 bases from J, leaving 5 bases between.

The chain recombines TRBV5-5 with TRBJ2-1; no reliable D call. This CDR3 comprises 15 residues. V lost 4 bases and J lost 2, with 13 bases in between. Germline V CDR1 and CDR2: SGHKS, YYEKEE (reference sequence). The CDR3 region is CASSPRAQAYNEQFF. The CDR3 nucleotides read TGTGCCAGCAGCCCCCGGGCCCAGGCCTACAATGAGCAGTTCTTC.

This clonotype has a handful of counts. This chain connects TRBV28 to TRBJ2-1, with TRBD2 matching 12 bases. This CDR3 spans 15 amino acids. Trimming cost V 6 bases and J 6 bases; bases outside gene matches: 6. Germline values: CDR1 MDHEN, CDR2 SYDVKM. As DNA, the CDR3 is TGTGCCAGCAGCGTCCTACTAGCGGGAGGCAATGAGCAGTTCTTC. Translation: CASSVLLAGGNEQFF.

This clonotype was detected a few times. As DNA, the CDR3 is TGCGCCAGCAGCTCTCGTTCGTGGGGTGGAACTGAAGCTTTCTTT. Protein: CASSSRSWGGTEAFF. The rearrangement joins TRBV5-1 to TRBJ1-1; D unresolved. V lost 3 bases and J lost 5, with 17 bases in between. CDR3 length: 15 amino acids. CDR1 and CDR2 (germline): SGHRS, YFSETQ. The full variable domain, completed using reference TRBV5-1 and TRBJ1-1, is KAGVTQTPRYLIKTRGQQVTLSCSPISGHRSVSWYQQTPGQGLQFLFEYFSETQRNKGNFPGRFSGRQFSNSRSEMNVSTLELGDSALYLCASSSRSWGGTEAFFGQGTRLTVV.

The chain recombines TRBV5-1 with TRBJ2-4, with D possibly TRBD1 on 6 matching bases. The V and J ends lost 5 bases and 8 bases respectively, with 14 bases between them. The CDR3 spans 13 residues. CDR1 is SGHRS and CDR2 is YFSETQ in the germline V gene. CDR3 coding DNA: TGCGCCAGCAGACTTACAGGGATTGACATTCAGTACTTC. It codes for CASRLTGIDIQYF.

The chain employs TRBV5-1 and TRBJ2-5; perhaps TRBD1 as D (5 bases). The length of the CDR3 is 14 residues. V was trimmed by 0 bases and J by 5 bases, leaving 11 bases between them. Germline V lookup: CDR1 SGHRS, CDR2 YFSETQ. CDR3 in amino acids: CASSLGGSGETQYF. DNA of the CDR3: TGCGCCAGCAGCTTGGGCGGATCAGGGGAGACCCAGTACTTC.

This clonotype was found a few times. The chain is built from TRBV7-8 and TRBJ2-7, with 8 positions matching TRBD2. Germline CDR1 and CDR2: SGHVS and FQNEAQ. J was trimmed by 5 bases and V by 2 bases; bases with no gene match: 11. The CDR3 covers 16 residues. CDR3 residues: CASSLYGRALGNEQYF. DNA for the CDR3: TGTGCCAGCAGCTTATACGGGAGGGCCCTCGGGAACGAGCAGTACTTC.

The chain uses TRBV5-1 and TRBJ2-3; weak D call: TRBD1 (5 bases). Trimming shortened V by 6 bases and J by 0 bases, and 11 bases separated the two germline ends. Per the germline V gene, CDR1 is SGHRS and CDR2 is YFSETQ. The CDR3 has 14 amino acids. The CDR3 DNA follows: TGCGCCAGCAAGGGCAGGGCTAGCACAGATACGCAGTATTTT. It yields the protein CASKGRASTDTQYF. Filled out from reference TRBV5-1 and TRBJ2-3, the complete variable domain reads KAGVTQTPRYLIKTRGQQVTLSCSPISGHRSVSWYQQTPGQGLQFLFEYFSETQRNKGNFPGRFSGRQFSNSRSEMNVSTLELGDSALYLCASKGRASTDTQYFGPGTRLTVL.

This clonotype was found a few times. The chain employs TRBV20-1 and TRBJ2-2; the D is unclear. Germline V lookup: CDR1 DFQATT, CDR2 SNEGSKA (reference sequence). The V and J ends lost 6 bases and 7 bases respectively, with 12 bases between them. The CDR3 consists of 12 residues. The CDR3 here is CSARWPLGELFF. The CDR3 coding sequence is TGCAGTGCGAGGTGGCCCCTCGGGGAGCTGTTTTTT.

This chain links TRBV5-1 with TRBJ2-1, with 7 bases aligning to TRBD2. The CDR3 length is 14 residues. With V trimmed by 0 bases and J by 9 bases, 6 bases remained unmatched. Germline CDR1 reads SGHRS; CDR2 reads YFSETQ. The CDR3: CASSLAAGVPEQFF. The CDR3 nucleotides read TGCGCCAGCAGCTTGGCCGCGGGAGTGCCTGAGCAGTTCTTC.

This clonotype has a handful of counts. This sequence joins TRBV11-2 and TRBJ2-5; 10 bases are shared with TRBD2. The V gene's germline CDR1 is SGHAT and CDR2 FQNNGV. After removal of 7 bases from V and 4 bases from J, the junction contained 6 bases not matched to a gene. CDR3 length equals 14 residues. CDR3 sequence reads: CASTKRLAGETQYF. As DNA, the CDR3 is TGTGCCAGCACAAAGAGACTAGCGGGAGAGACCCAGTACTTC.

The gene calls are TRBV24-1 and TRBJ2-7; 10 nucleotides line up with TRBD1. CDR1 and CDR2 (germline): KGHDR, SFDVKD. The trim removed 4 bases at V and 5 bases at J, leaving 7 bases unmatched. This CDR3 region has 15 residues. CDR3 residues: CATSDWGQGKNEQYF. In DNA, the CDR3 is TGTGCCACCAGTGACTGGGGACAGGGGAAGAACGAGCAGTACTTC.

A word on this clonotype: At one end, the junction sequence differs from germline, possibly due to a read error. This chain links TRBV5-6 with TRBJ2-1; D perhaps matches TRBD2 (7 bases). Germline V CDR1 and CDR2: SGHDT, YYEEEE. CDR3 size: 17 residues. CDR3 sequence: CATSFYSGAASGNEQFF. The CDR3 nucleotides read TGTGCCACCAGCTTTTACTCGGGGGCTGCTAGCGGCAATGAGCAGTTCTTC.

The sample holds one count of this clonotype. The rearrangement links TRBV4-1 to TRBJ2-7; TRBD1 is a possible D gene (6 bases). CDR3 size: 14 residues. Germline CDR1 MGHRA, CDR2 YSYEKL. V was clipped by 1 base and J by 5 bases, with 12 bases between them. CDR3 loop: CASSQVYREHEQYF. The CDR3 DNA sequence: TGCGCCAGCAGCCAAGTTTACAGGGAGCACGAGCAGTACTTC.

The chain is built from TRBV5-1 and TRBJ2-3; 13 positions agree with TRBD2. The CDR3 sequence is 19 residues long. J gave up 4 bases and V 2 bases, and 13 bases lay outside the gene matches. Per the germline V gene, CDR1 is SGHRS and CDR2 is YFSETQ. CDR3 residues: CASSFRTSGSLLPSDTQYF. In nucleotides, the CDR3 is TGCGCCAGCAGCTTTCGGACTAGCGGGAGCCTCCTGCCGTCAGATACGCAGTATTTT.

The CDR3 DNA follows: TGCAGTGCTAGAGATCAGATGATGAACACTGAAGCTTTCTTT. It specifies CSARDQMMNTEAFF. The chain is built from TRBV20-1 and TRBJ1-1; no clear D. V dropped 0 bases and J dropped 0 bases, with 8 bases sitting between them. The CDR3 loop spans 14 amino acids. CDR1 is DFQATT, CDR2 SNEGSKA, per germline (reference sequence).

The genes are TRBV12-3 or TRBV12-4 and TRBJ2-6; D is unclear. V lost 5 bases and J 1 base, leaving 9 bases between the germline ends. CDR3 length: 15 residues. Here the CDR3 DNA reads TGTGCCAGCAGTCATAGTTTGTCTGGGGCCAACGTCCTGACTTTC. It yields the protein CASSHSLSGANVLTF.

This clonotype was picked up a small number of times. The V and J genes are TRBV18 and TRBJ1-5; TRBD1 aligns across 9 bases. The CDR3 is 16 residues long. The germline V gene encodes CDR1 KGHSH and CDR2 LQKENI. V lost 6 bases and J lost 2; bases outside the gene matches: 8. The CDR3 coding sequence is TGTGCCAGCTCGCCCACAGGGGGCGCGGGCAATCAGCCCCAGCATTTT. It encodes CASSPTGGAGNQPQHF.